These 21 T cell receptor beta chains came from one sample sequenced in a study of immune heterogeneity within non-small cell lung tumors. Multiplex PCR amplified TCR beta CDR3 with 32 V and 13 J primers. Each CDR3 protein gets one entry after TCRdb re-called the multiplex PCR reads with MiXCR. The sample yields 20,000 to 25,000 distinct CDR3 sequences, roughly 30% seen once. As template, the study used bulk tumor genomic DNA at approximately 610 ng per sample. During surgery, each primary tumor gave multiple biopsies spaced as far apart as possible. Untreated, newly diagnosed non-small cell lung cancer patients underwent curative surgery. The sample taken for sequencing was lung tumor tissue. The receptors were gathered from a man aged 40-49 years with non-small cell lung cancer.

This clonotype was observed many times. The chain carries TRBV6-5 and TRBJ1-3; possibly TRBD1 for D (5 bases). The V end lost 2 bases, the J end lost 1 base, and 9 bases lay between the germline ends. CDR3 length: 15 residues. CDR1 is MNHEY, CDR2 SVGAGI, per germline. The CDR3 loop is CASSYGAGSGNTIYF. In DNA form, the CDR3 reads TGTGCCAGCAGTTACGGGGCAGGGTCTGGAAACACCATATATTTT.

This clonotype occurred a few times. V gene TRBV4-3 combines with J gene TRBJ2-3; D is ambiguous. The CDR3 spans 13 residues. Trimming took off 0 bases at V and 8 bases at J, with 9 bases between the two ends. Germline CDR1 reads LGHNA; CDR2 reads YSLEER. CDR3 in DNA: TGCGCCAGCAGCCAAGAGTTGGTGGTTACGCAGTATTTT. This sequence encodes CASSQELVVTQYF.

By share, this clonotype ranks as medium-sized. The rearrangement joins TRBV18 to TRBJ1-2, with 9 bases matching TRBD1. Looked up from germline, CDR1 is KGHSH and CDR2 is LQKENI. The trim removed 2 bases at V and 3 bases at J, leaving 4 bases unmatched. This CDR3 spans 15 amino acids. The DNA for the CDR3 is TGTGCCAGCTCACCAGGGGACAGGGCCGACTATGGCTACACCTTC. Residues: CASSPGDRADYGYTF.

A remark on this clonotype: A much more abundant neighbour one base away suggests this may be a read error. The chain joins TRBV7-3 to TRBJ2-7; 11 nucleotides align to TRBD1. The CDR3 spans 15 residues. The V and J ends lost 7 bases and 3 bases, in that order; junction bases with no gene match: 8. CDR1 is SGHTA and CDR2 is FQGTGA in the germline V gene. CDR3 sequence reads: CASTFSGTGGYEQYF. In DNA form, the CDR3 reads TGTGCCAGCACCTTTTCCGGGACAGGGGGCTACGAGCAGTACTTC.

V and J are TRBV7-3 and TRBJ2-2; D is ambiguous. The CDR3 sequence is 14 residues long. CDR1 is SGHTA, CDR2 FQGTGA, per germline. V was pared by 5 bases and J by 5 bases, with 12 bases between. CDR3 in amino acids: CASSGRASTGELFF. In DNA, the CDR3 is TGTGCCAGCAGCGGCCGAGCTAGTACCGGGGAGCTGTTTTTT.

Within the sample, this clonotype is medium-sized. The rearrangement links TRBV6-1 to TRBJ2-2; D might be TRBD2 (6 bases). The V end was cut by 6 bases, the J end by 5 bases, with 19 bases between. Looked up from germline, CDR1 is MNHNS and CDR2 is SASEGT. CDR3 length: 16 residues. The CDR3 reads CASSRRGSSGTGELFF. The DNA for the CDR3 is TGTGCCAGCAGCAGGCGGGGATCATCGGGGACCGGGGAGCTGTTTTTT.

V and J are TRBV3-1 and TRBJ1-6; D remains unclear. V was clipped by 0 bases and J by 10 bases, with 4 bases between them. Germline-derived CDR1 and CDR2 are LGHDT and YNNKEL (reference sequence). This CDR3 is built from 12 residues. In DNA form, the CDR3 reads TGTGCCAGCAGCCAAGATAGATCACCCCTCCACTTT. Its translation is CASSQDRSPLHF.

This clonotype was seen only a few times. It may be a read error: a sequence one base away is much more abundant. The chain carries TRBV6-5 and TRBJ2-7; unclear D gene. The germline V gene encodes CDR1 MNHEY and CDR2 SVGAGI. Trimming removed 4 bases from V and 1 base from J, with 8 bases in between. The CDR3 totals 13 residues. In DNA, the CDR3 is TGTGCCAGCAGTTCTGACATGTCCTACGAGCAGTACTTC. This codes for CASSSDMSYEQYF.

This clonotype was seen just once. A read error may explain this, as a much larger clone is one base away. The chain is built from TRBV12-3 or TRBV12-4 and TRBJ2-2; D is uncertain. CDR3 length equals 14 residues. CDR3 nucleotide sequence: TGTGACAGCAGTTTCCTTGATGACACCGGGGAGCTGTTTTTT. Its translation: CDSSFLDDTGELFF.

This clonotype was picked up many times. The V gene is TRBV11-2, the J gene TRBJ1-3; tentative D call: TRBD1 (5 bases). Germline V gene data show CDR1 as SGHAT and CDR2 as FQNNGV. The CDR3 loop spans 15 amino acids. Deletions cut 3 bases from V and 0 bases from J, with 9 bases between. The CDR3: CASSLGGDSGNTIYF. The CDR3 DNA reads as TGTGCCAGCAGCTTGGGGGGGGACTCTGGAAACACCATATATTTT.

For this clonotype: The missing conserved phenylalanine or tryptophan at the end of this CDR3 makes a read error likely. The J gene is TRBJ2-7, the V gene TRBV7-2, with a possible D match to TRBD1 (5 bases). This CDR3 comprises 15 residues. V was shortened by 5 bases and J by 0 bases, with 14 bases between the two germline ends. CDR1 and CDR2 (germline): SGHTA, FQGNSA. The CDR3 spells CASSHGWGSSYEQYY. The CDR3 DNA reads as TGTGCCAGCAGCCACGGCTGGGGCAGCTCCTACGAGCAGTACTAC.

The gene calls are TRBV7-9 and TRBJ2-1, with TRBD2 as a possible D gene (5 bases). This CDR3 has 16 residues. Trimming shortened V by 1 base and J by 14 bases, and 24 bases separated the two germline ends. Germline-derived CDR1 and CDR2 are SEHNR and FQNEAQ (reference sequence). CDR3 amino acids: CASSLDDYGPRLLKFF. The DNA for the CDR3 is TGTGCCAGCAGCTTAGATGACTATGGGCCAAGGCTCCTGAAGTTCTTC. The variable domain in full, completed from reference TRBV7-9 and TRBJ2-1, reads DTGVSQNPRHKITKRGQNVTFRCDPISEHNRLYWYRQTLGQGPEFLTYFQNEAQLEKSRLLSDRFSAERPKGSFSTLEIQRTEQGDSAMYLCASSLDDYGPRLLKFFGPGTRLTVL.

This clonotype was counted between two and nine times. The CDR3: CSASREGSNSPLHF. In nucleotides, the CDR3 is TGCAGTGCTTCCCGGGAGGGGAGTAATTCACCCCTCCACTTT. V is TRBV20-1 and J is TRBJ1-6; D might be TRBD1 (5 bases). Trimming pared 5 bases from V and 6 bases from J, leaving 14 bases between. The CDR3 runs to 14 residues. Per germline, CDR1 DFQATT and CDR2 SNEGSKA (reference sequence).

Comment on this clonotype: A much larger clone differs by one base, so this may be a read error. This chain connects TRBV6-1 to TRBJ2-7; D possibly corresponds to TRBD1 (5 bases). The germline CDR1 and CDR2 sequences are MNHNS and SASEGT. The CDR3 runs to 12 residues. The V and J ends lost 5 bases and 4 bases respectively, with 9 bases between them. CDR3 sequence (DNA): TGTGCCAGCAGTAAACAGGAGTACGAGCAGTACTTC. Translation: CASSKQEYEQYF.

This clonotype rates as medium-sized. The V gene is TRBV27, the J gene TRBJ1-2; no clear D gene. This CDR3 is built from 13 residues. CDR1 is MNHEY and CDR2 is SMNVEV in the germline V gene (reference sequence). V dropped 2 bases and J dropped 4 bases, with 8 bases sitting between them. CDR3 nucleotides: TGTGCCAGCAGTTTAAGTCCGGGCTATGGCTACACCTTC. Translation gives CASSLSPGYGYTF.

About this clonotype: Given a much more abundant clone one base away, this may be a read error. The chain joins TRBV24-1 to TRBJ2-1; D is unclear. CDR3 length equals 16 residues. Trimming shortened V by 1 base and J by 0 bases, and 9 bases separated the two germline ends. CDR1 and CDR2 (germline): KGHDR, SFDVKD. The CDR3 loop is CATSDLLQSSYNEQFF. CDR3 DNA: TGTGCCACCAGTGATTTACTTCAGAGCTCCTACAATGAGCAGTTCTTC.

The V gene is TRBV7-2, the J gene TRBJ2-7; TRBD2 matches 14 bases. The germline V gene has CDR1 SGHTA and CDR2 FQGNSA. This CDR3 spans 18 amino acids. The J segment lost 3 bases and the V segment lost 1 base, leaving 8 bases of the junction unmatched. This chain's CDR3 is CASSLDRLAGGSFYEQYF. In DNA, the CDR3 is TGTGCCAGCAGCTTAGACCGACTAGCGGGAGGGTCATTCTACGAGCAGTACTTC.

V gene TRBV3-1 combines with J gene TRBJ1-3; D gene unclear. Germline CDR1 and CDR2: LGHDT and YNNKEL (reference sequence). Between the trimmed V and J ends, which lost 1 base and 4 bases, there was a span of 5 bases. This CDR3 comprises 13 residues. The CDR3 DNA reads TGTGCCAGCAGCCAAGGTGAGGGAAACACCATATATTTT. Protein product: CASSQGEGNTIYF.

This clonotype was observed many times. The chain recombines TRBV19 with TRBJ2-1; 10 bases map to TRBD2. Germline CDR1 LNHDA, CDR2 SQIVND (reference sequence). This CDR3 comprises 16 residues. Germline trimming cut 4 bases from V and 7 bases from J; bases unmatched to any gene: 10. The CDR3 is CASSRGTSVVGNEQFF. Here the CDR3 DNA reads TGTGCCAGTAGTAGGGGGACTAGCGTTGTTGGGAATGAGCAGTTCTTC.

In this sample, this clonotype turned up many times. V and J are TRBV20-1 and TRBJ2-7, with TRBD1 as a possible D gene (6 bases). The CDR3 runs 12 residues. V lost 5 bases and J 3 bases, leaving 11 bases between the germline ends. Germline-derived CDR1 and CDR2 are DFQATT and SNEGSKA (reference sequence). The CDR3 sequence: CSAQATGYEQYF. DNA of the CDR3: TGCAGTGCTCAGGCGACAGGCTACGAGCAGTACTTC.

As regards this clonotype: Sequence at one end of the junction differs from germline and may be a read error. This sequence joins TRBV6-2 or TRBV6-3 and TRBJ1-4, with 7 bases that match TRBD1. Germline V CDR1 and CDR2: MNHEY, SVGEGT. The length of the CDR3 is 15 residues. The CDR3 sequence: CAGSPGTVLHEKLFF. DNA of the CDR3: TGTGCCGGCAGCCCCGGGACAGTGCTGCATGAAAAACTGTTTTTT.